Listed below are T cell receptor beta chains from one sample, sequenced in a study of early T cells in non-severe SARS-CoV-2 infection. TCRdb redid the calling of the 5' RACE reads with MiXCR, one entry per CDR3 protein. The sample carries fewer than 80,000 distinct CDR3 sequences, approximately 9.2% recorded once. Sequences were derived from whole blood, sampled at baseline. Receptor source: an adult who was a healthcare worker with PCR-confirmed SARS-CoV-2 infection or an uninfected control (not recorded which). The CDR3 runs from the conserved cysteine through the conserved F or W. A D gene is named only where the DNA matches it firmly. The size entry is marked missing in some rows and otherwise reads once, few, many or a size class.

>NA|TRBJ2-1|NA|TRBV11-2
TGTGCCAGCAGCGCGGAAACAGGGAGCGGGAATGAGCAGTTCTTC
CASSAETGSGNEQFF
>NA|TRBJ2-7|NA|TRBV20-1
TGCAGTGCTAGAGTGGACATGGATCCCTACGAGCAGTACTTC
CSARVDMDPYEQYF
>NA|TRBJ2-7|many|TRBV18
TGTGCCAGCTCCCCTCGGGCGGATGGAAGCTCCTACGAGCAGTACTTC
CASSPRADGSSYEQYF
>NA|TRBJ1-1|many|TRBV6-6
TGTGCCAGCAGCCGGAGCACTGAAGCTTTCTTT
CASSRSTEAFF
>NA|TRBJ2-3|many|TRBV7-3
TGTGCCAGCAGCCCTGGGACTACGCAGTATTTT
CASSPGTTQYF
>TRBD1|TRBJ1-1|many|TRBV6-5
TGTGCCAGCAGTTACGAGACAGGGGGTTATCCTGAAGCTTTCTTT
CASSYETGGYPEAFF
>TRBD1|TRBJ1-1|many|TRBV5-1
TGCGCCAGCAGCCCTGGGACAGGGGATGCATCTTTCTTT
CASSPGTGDASFF
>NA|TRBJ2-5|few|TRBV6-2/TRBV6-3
TGTGCCAGCAGTTACGGGGTCGGCGAGACCCAGTACTTC
CASSYGVGETQYF
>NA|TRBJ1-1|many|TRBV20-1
TGCAGTGTTCTGGACAGCCACACTGAAGCTTTCTTT
CSVLDSHTEAFF
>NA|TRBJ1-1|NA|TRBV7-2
TGTGCCAGCAGCCCTAACAGGGAAGCTTTCTTT
CASSPNREAFF
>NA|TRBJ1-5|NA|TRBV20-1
TGCAGTGCTAGAAATAATCTTACCCCCAATCAGCCCCAGCATTTT
CSARNNLTPNQPQHF
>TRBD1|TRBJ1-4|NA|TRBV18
TGTGCCAGCTCACCACAGGGGGCCAATGAAAAACTGTTTTTT
CASSPQGANEKLFF
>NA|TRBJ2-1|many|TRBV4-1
TGCGCCAGCAGATATGGAAATGAGCAGTTCTTC
CASRYGNEQFF
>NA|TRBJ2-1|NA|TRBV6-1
TGTGCCAGCAGTGAAGGGTATAGCGGATACAATGAGCAGTTCTTC
CASSEGYSGYNEQFF
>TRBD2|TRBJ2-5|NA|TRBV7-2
TGTGCCAGCAGCTTATACCATAGCGGGAGCGGGCAAGAGACCCAGTACTTC
CASSLYHSGSGQETQYF
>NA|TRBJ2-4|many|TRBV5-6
TGTGCCAGCAGGAACGAACGGGGGGCCAAAAACATTCAGTACTTC
CASRNERGAKNIQYF
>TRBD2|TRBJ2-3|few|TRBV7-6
TGTGCCAGCAGCTTATTCTCGTCTAGCGGGAGTCCTAGCACAGATACGCAGTATTTT
CASSLFSSSGSPSTDTQYF
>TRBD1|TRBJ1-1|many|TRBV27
TGTGCCAGCAGTTTAAGTATAGGGACAGGACGCTTCACTGAAGCTTTCTTT
CASSLSIGTGRFTEAFF
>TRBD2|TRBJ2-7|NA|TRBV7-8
TGTGCCAGCAGCTTAGATCTGGGACTAGATAACTTTTACTACGAGCAGTACTTC
CASSLDLGLDNFYYEQYF
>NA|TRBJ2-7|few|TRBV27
TGTGCCAGCAGTCCCCACCCTACCTACGAGCAGTACTTC
CASSPHPTYEQYF
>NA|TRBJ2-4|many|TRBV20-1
TGCAGTGCATTGGACTCCTTGGGCATTCAGTACTTC
CSALDSLGIQYF
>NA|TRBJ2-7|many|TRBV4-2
TGTGCCAGCAGCCAAGAGGGGACAACGGGAGTCCACGAGCAGTACTTC
CASSQEGTTGVHEQYF
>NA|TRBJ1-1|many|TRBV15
TGTGCCACCAGCATTAATTCGAACACTGAAGCTTTCTTT
CATSINSNTEAFF
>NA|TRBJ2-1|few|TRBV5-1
TGCGCCAGCAGCCTCCAGGGGGAGGTATACAATAAGCAGTTCTTC
CASSLQGEVYNKQFF
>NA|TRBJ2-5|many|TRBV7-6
TGTGCCAGCAGCTTGTATCGGGGGACCCAAGAGACCCAGTACTTC
CASSLYRGTQETQYF
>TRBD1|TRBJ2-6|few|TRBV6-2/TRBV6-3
TGTGCCAGCAGTTACCAAGGGGGACAGAGCAGCTCTGGGGCCAACGTCCTGACTTTC
CASSYQGGQSSSGANVLTF
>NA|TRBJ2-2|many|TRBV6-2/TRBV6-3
TGTGCCAGCAGCCAACTCTACGGACGGCTGGCCGGGGAGCTGTTTTTT
CASSQLYGRLAGELFF
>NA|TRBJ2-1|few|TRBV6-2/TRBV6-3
TGTGCCAGCAGTTACACCGTCAATGAGCAGTTCTTC
CASSYTVNEQFF
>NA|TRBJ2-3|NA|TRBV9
TGTGCCAGCAGCGCCATGGGAACTAGGCACACAGATACGCAGTATTTT
CASSAMGTRHTDTQYF
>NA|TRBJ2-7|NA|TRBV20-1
TGCAGTGCTAGACCCCGAGCCCCTACAGGTACGGGCGAGCAGTACTTC
CSARPRAPTGTGEQYF
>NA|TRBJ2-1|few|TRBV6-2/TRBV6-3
TGTGCCAGCAGGAGACTAACGAATGAGCAGTTCTTC
CASRRLTNEQFF
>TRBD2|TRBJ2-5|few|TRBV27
TGTGCCAGCAGTTTAGGGTGGGGGGGAGAGACCCAGTACTTC
CASSLGWGGETQYF
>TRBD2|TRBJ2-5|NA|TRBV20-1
TGCAGTGCCCAGAAAGCGGGAGGCCTCCAAGAGACCCAGTACTTC
CSAQKAGGLQETQYF
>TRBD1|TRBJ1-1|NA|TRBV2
TGTGCCAGCAGTGCAGGGGGCGAGACTGAAGCTTTCTTT
CASSAGGETEAFF
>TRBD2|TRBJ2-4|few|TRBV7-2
TGTGCCAGCAGCTTACTCCGGACTAGCGGAAACATTCAGTACTTC
CASSLLRTSGNIQYF
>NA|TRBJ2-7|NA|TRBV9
TGTGCCAGCAGCTCATTGTTGGAGCCTAGGGAGCAGTACTTC
CASSSLLEPREQYF
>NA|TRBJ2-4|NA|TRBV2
TGTGCCAGCAGTGAAGGGACCCCGGAGTACTTC
CASSEGTPEYF
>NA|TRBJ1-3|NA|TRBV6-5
TGTGCCAGCAGTCAAAGATACTCTGGAAACACCATATATTTT
CASSQRYSGNTIYF
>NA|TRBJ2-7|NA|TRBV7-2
TGTGCCAGCAGCTTAGCGACACCACACTACGAGCAGTACTTC
CASSLATPHYEQYF
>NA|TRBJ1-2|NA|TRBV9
TGTGCCAGCAGCGCCAGTAGGCAGGGTAATATTGGCTACACCTTC
CASSASRQGNIGYTF
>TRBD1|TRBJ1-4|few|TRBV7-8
TGTGCCAGCAGCCCTATGGAGGGGGCGCGTGAAAAACTGTTTTTT
CASSPMEGAREKLFF
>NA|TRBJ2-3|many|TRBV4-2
TGTGCCAGCAGCCAAGGTCGGACTTCAGATACGCAGTATTTT
CASSQGRTSDTQYF
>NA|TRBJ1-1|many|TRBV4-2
TGTGCCAGCAGCCCACAGATGAACACTGAAGCTTTCTTT
CASSPQMNTEAFF
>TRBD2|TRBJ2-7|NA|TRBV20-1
TGCAGTCTCAACCCCCTAGCGGGAGTAGCGGGGGAGCAGTACTTC
CSLNPLAGVAGEQYF
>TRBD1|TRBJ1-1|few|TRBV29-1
TGCAGCGTTGTTCGGGACAGGAACACTGAAGCTTTCTTT
CSVVRDRNTEAFF